These 23 T cell receptor beta chains were all obtained from the same sample, sequenced in a study of technical replicates of blood from a few donors. The method was immunoSEQ multiplex PCR; TCRdb's version includes in-frame clones alone and lacks a portion of them. The table has approximately 79,000 clones, about 97% seen once. The sequenced material came from T cells isolated from PBMCs. These receptors were taken from a human donor in good health.

V gene TRBV5-1 combines with J gene TRBJ2-2; TRBD1 might be the D (8 bases). The V end lost 4 bases, the J end lost 4 bases, and 14 bases lay between the germline ends. In germline, CDR1 is SGHRS, CDR2 YFSETQ. The CDR3 consists of 15 residues. DNA for the CDR3: TGCGCCAGCAGCCAGGACAGGGAGGGCACCGGGGAGCTGTTTTTT. This gives the protein CASSQDREGTGELFF.

The chain has TRBV9 and TRBJ2-3; 11 nucleotides agree with TRBD2. Unmatched junction bases numbered 13, after V lost 8 bases and J lost 2 bases. CDR3 size: 17 residues. Germline-derived CDR1 and CDR2 are SGDLS and YYNGEE. CDR3 residues: CARVLLGTSGNTDTQYF. CDR3 bases: TGTGCCAGAGTACTCCTTGGGACTAGCGGAAACACAGATACGCAGTATTTT.

About this clone: At one boundary the junction diverges from the germline segment, which might be a read error. The chain joins TRBV7-7 to TRBJ2-2; 8 nucleotides line up with TRBD1. This CDR3 spans 15 amino acids. The V gene's germline CDR1 is SSHAT and CDR2 FNYEAQ (reference sequence). The CDR3: CASSLSPTGAGELFF. CDR3 nucleotides: TGTGCTAGCAGCTTAAGCCCGACAGGGGCCGGGGAGCTGTTTTTT.

V is TRBV15 and J is TRBJ2-3; 7 bases match TRBD1. The CDR3 contains 16 residues. Looked up from germline, CDR1 is LNHNV and CDR2 is YYDKDF (reference sequence). V lost 0 bases and J lost 3; bases outside the gene matches: 6. CDR3 protein: CATSRDITGVTDTQYF. The CDR3 DNA follows: TGTGCCACCAGCAGAGATATAACAGGGGTTACAGATACGCAGTATTTT.

The J gene is TRBJ2-3, the V gene TRBV6-5, with D perhaps matching TRBD2 (6 bases). Per germline, CDR1 MNHEY and CDR2 SVGAGI. The CDR3 contains 16 residues. Trimming removed 1 base from V and 2 bases from J, with 13 bases in between. The CDR3 sequence: CASSYYEGGPTDTQYF. The DNA of the CDR3 is TGTGCCAGCAGTTACTACGAGGGAGGACCCACAGATACGCAGTATTTT.

The genes are TRBV7-8 and TRBJ1-5; maybe TRBD1 (5 bases). The germline V gene encodes CDR1 SGHVS and CDR2 FQNEAQ. V was shortened by 5 bases and J by 2 bases, with 19 bases between the two germline ends. This CDR3 spans 17 amino acids. CDR3 coding DNA: TGTGCCAGCAGCCGTGGGAGGGGAGGATTGGGCAATCAGCCCCAGCATTTT. Its protein product is CASSRGRGGLGNQPQHF.

This chain joins TRBV11-2 and TRBJ2-3; D possibly corresponds to TRBD2 (6 bases). CDR1 and CDR2 (germline): SGHAT, FQNNGV. The CDR3 is made up of 17 amino acids. V lost 1 base and J 0 bases, leaving 14 bases between the germline ends. The CDR3 DNA sequence: TGTGCCAGCAGCTTAGCAGGGTTGGGGACTAGCACAGATACGCAGTATTTT. Translated, it gives CASSLAGLGTSTDTQYF.

This chain's CDR3 is CASSSGTSGIGTDTQYF. The CDR3 DNA follows: TGCGCCAGCAGTTCCGGGACTAGCGGGATAGGGACAGATACGCAGTATTTT. The chain recombines TRBV4-3 with TRBJ2-3; 13 nucleotides match TRBD2. J gave up 3 bases and V 6 bases, and 9 bases lay outside the gene matches. Germline V gene lookup returns CDR1 LGHNA and CDR2 YSLEER. The CDR3 spans 17 residues.

This chain connects TRBV28 to TRBJ2-7, with D perhaps TRBD2 (6 bases). The germline V and J ends were trimmed by 9 bases and 2 bases, with 17 bases remaining between them. Germline V gene data show CDR1 as MDHEN and CDR2 as SYDVKM. The CDR3 contains 14 residues. The CDR3 reads CASFSGPFPYEQYF. CDR3 nucleotide sequence: TGTGCCAGTTTTAGCGGTCCCTTCCCCTACGAGCAGTACTTC.

The J gene is TRBJ1-2, the V gene TRBV7-9; perhaps TRBD1 as D (5 bases). This CDR3 comprises 15 residues. Deletions cut 4 bases from V and 3 bases from J, with 15 bases between. Germline CDR1 is SEHNR and CDR2 is FQNEAQ (reference sequence). The CDR3 DNA sequence: TGTGCCAGCAGCTCCCAACAGGACCCTTACTATGGCTACACCTTC. Protein: CASSSQQDPYYGYTF.

This clone was detected only once. The genes are TRBV28 and TRBJ2-7; 9 bases are shared with TRBD1. The CDR3 is 14 residues long. Germline CDR1 is MDHEN and CDR2 is SYDVKM. V lost 6 bases, J lost 2 bases, and 5 bases stayed unmatched. In DNA, the CDR3 is TGTGCCAGCAGGGGGACAGGGATTCCCTACGAGCAGTACTTC. This translates into CASRGTGIPYEQYF.

This sequence joins TRBV11-2 and TRBJ2-6; tentative D call: TRBD1 (5 bases). The CDR3 length is 18 residues. Trimming took off 5 bases at V and 0 bases at J, with 17 bases between the two ends. Germline V gene sequence: CDR1 SGHAT, CDR2 FQNNGV. CDR3 sequence: CASSLSGLDLSGANVLTF. The CDR3 DNA is TGTGCCAGCAGCCTTTCAGGGCTTGATCTCTCTGGGGCCAACGTCCTGACTTTC.

The gene calls are TRBV30 and TRBJ2-2; 11 bases agree with TRBD2. The CDR3 contains 15 residues. CDR1 is GTSNPN and CDR2 is SVGIG in the germline V gene (reference sequence). The ends lost 5 bases at V and 3 bases at J; junction bases unmatched: 5. CDR3 coding DNA: TGTGCCTGGGCGGGACTAGCGGCTTACACCGGGGAGCTGTTTTTT. As protein: CAWAGLAAYTGELFF. Full variable domain (remainder filled in from reference TRBV30 and TRBJ2-2): SQTIHQWPATLVQPVGSPLSLECTVEGTSNPNLYWYRQAAGRGLQLLFYSVGIGQISSEVPQNLSASRPQDRQFILSSKKLLLSDSGFYLCAWAGLAAYTGELFFGEGSRLTVL.

This chain uses TRBV28 with TRBJ1-1; 9 nucleotides align to TRBD1. This CDR3 has 16 amino acids. V trimming: 1 base; J trimming: 2 bases; junction bases outside the gene matches: 5. The germline CDR1 and CDR2 sequences are MDHEN and SYDVKM. The CDR3 region has the DNA TGTGCCAGCAGTTTATTGGACAGGGGTGTCAACACTGAAGCTTTCTTT. Protein: CASSLLDRGVNTEAFF. The complete variable domain, with remaining parts taken from reference TRBV28 and TRBJ1-1, reads DVKVTQSSRYLVKRTGEKVFLECVQDMDHENMFWYRQDPGLGLRLIYFSYDVKMKEKGDIPEGYSVSREKKERFSLILESASTNQTSMYLCASSLLDRGVNTEAFFGQGTRLTVV.

The J gene is TRBJ1-1, the V gene TRBV5-4; the match to TRBD1 covers 9 bases. The ends lost 2 bases at V and 5 bases at J; junction bases unmatched: 4. Germline V gene lookup returns CDR1 SGHNT and CDR2 YYREEE (reference sequence). The CDR3 totals 14 residues. The CDR3 spells CASSFHDRGTEAFF. In DNA form, the CDR3 reads TGTGCCAGCAGCTTTCACGACAGGGGGACTGAAGCTTTCTTT.

V gene TRBV27 combines with J gene TRBJ1-4, with 8 bases matching TRBD1. The CDR3 spans 15 residues. Germline-derived CDR1 and CDR2 are MNHEY and SMNVEV (reference sequence). The V gene end was trimmed by 3 bases and the J gene end by 4 bases; junction bases not matched to a gene: 4. The CDR3: CASSLNRGYNEKLFF. CDR3 DNA: TGTGCCAGCAGTTTGAACAGGGGGTATAATGAAAAACTGTTTTTT.

This clone was recorded only once. This chain connects TRBV5-4 to TRBJ2-3, with D uncertain. V was pared by 4 bases and J by 0 bases, with 6 bases between. Germline CDR1 reads SGHNT; CDR2 reads YYREEE (reference sequence). This CDR3 region has 13 residues. The chain's CDR3 is CASSPPSTDTQYF. DNA for the CDR3: TGTGCCAGCAGCCCCCCTAGCACAGATACGCAGTATTTT.

V usage is TRBV9 and J usage is TRBJ2-7; TRBD2 agrees at 12 bases. Germline assignment: CDR1 SGDLS and CDR2 YYNGEE. The length of the CDR3 is 16 residues. With 3 bases clipped from V and 6 bases from J, the junction kept 10 bases outside the gene matches. This CDR3 reads CASSATGLAGSAEQYF. As DNA, the CDR3 is TGTGCCAGCAGCGCTACAGGACTAGCGGGATCTGCCGAGCAGTACTTC.

With respect to this clone: At one boundary the junction diverges from the germline segment, which might be a read error. This rearrangement joins TRBV20-1 to TRBJ1-2; D uncertain. The CDR3 spans 9 residues. CDR1 is DFQATT, CDR2 SNEGSKA, per germline (reference sequence). CDR3 sequence reads: CCAGSGYTF. The CDR3 nucleotides read TGCTGTGCCGGGAGCGGCTACACCTTC.

This clone was detected once. The V call is TRBV4-1, the J call TRBJ1-5, with 7 bases that match TRBD1. There are 18 residues in the CDR3. CDR1 and CDR2 (germline): MGHRA, YSYEKL. With 1 base clipped from V and 3 bases from J, the junction kept 12 bases outside the gene matches. CDR3 coding DNA: TGCGCCAGCAGCCAAGGGCTCGGGACAGCGAGATTCAATCAGCCCCAGCATTTT. This sequence encodes CASSQGLGTARFNQPQHF.

The chain is built from TRBV7-3 and TRBJ2-1, with TRBD1 as a possible D gene (5 bases). The V gene lost 5 bases and the J gene lost 0 bases, with 11 bases spanning the gap. The CDR3 contains 15 residues. The germline gives CDR1 SGHTA, CDR2 FQGTGA. The CDR3 DNA reads as TGTGCCAGCAGCATGACTCAGGGCTCCTACAATGAGCAGTTCTTC. It encodes CASSMTQGSYNEQFF.

The V and J genes are TRBV18 and TRBJ1-1; TRBD1 matches 7 bases. Per the germline V gene, CDR1 is KGHSH and CDR2 is LQKENI. The ends lost 4 bases at V and 6 bases at J; junction bases unmatched: 5. CDR3 length equals 13 residues. CDR3 DNA: TGTGCCAGCTCACTTGGGACAGAATCTGAAGCTTTCTTT. This encodes CASSLGTESEAFF.

This rearrangement joins TRBV7-2 to TRBJ1-2; no definite D call. The CDR3 covers 13 residues. V lost 5 bases, J lost 12 bases, and 19 bases lay in between. The V gene's germline CDR1 is SGHTA and CDR2 FQGNSA. CDR3 sequence reads: CASSLLLEVSHTF. As DNA, the CDR3 is TGTGCCAGCAGCCTTTTGTTGGAAGTTAGCCACACCTTC.